A selection of T cell receptor beta chains follows, all from one sample in a study of control samples from healthy donors and cancer patients. TCRdb's table, derived via immunoSEQ multiplex PCR, lists solely in-frame clones and lacks some. The data contain under 80,000 clones, 94% of them singletons. Input material: blood. These receptor sequences come from a woman between 40 and 50 years old in good health. Both conserved end residues are part of each CDR3. A D gene is named only where the DNA matches it firmly. The listing skips clone size in some rows; elsewhere it reads once, few, many or a size class.

cdr3_aa cdr3_nt v_call clone_size j_call d_call
CASSVVRTVACLTDTQYF TGTGCCAGCAGCGTAGTACGGACAGTCGCCTGCTTGACAGATACGCAGTATTTT TRBV11-3 NA TRBJ2-3 NA
CASSIPEGLATLYF TGTGCCAGTAGTATACCCGAGGGACTCGCTACGTTATATTTT TRBV19 NA TRBJ1-5 NA
CASSVNFREGNEQFF TGTGCCAGCAGCGTAAACTTCCGGGAGGGTAATGAGCAGTTCTTC TRBV9 NA TRBJ2-1 TRBD2
CATSSDRDYEQYF TGTGCCACCAGCAGCGACAGGGACTACGAGCAGTACTTC TRBV15 NA TRBJ2-7 TRBD1
CASGRGVAPTGELFF TGTGCCAGCGGCCGGGGGGTAGCGCCTACCGGGGAGCTGTTTTTT TRBV7-3 NA TRBJ2-2 TRBD2
CASSLEMGRRSVQETQYF TGTGCCAGCAGCTTAGAAATGGGCAGACGTTCTGTTCAAGAGACCCAGTACTTC TRBV11-2 NA TRBJ2-5 NA
CASSPGQYEQYF TGTGCCAGCAGCCCCGGACAGTACGAGCAGTACTTC TRBV11-2 NA TRBJ2-7 NA
CASSRGAYTGELFF TGTGCCAGCAGCCGGGGGGCCTACACCGGGGAGCTGTTTTTT TRBV28 NA TRBJ2-2 NA
CASSWDSDYEQYF TGTGCCAGCAGCTGGGACAGTGACTACGAGCAGTACTTC TRBV5-6 NA TRBJ2-7 TRBD1
CASRGTGVPDTQYF TGTGCCAGCAGAGGGACAGGGGTTCCAGATACGCAGTATTTT TRBV5-6 NA TRBJ2-3 TRBD1
CASRKEDTGELFF TGTGCCAGCAGGAAGGAGGACACCGGGGAGCTGTTTTTT TRBV2 NA TRBJ2-2 NA
CASSLGGAAGEDTQYF TGTGCCAGCAGTTTAGGGGGGGCAGCTGGCGAAGATACGCAGTATTTT TRBV27 NA TRBJ2-3 NA
CASSGIDRNDGYTF TGTGCCAGCAGTGGGATCGACCGAAACGATGGCTACACCTTC TRBV6-6 NA TRBJ1-2 NA
CASRLLGAPEAFF TGTGCCAGCAGACTCCTCGGGGCCCCTGAAGCTTTCTTT TRBV28 NA TRBJ1-1 NA
CASRGQGIRNTIYF TGTGCCAGCCGGGGACAGGGGATAAGAAACACCATATATTTT TRBV7-9 NA TRBJ1-3 TRBD1
CASSLGTDYEQYF TGTGCCAGCAGCCTCGGGACAGACTACGAGCAGTACTTC TRBV9 NA TRBJ2-7 TRBD1
CASSLGLPLQETQYF TGTGCCAGCAGCTTGGGGCTCCCCCTTCAAGAGACCCAGTACTTC TRBV7-6 once TRBJ2-5 NA
CASSVGSGGYNEQFF TGTGCCAGCAGCGTAGGTTCAGGGGGCTACAATGAGCAGTTCTTC TRBV9 NA TRBJ2-1 TRBD1
CASSLASLTVTEAFF TGTGCCAGCAGCTTAGCGAGTCTAACCGTCACTGAAGCTTTCTTT TRBV7-9 NA TRBJ1-1 NA
CASSYSSGGAYGYTF TGTGCCAGCAGTTACTCGAGTGGGGGAGCCTATGGCTACACCTTC TRBV6-5 NA TRBJ1-2 NA
CASSPQLAGFHEQFF TGTGCCAGCAGTCCCCAACTAGCGGGATTTCATGAGCAGTTCTTC TRBV6-5 NA TRBJ2-1 TRBD2
CASSPASLYEQYF TGTGCCAGCAGCCCGGCTAGTCTCTACGAGCAGTACTTC TRBV7-3 NA TRBJ2-7 NA
CASRARTGDSEKLFF TGTGCCAGCAGGGCCAGGACAGGAGATAGTGAAAAACTGTTTTTT TRBV6-5 few TRBJ1-4 TRBD1
CATSPGGTDEQFF TGTGCCACCTCCCCGGGGGGCACGGATGAGCAGTTCTTC TRBV6-4 NA TRBJ2-1 NA
CSVAGTGYSSGHRTFF TGCAGCGTTGCCGGGACAGGGTATAGTTCAGGTCATCGAACTTTCTTT TRBV29-1 NA TRBJ1-1 TRBD1
CASSQSRNEKLFF TGTGCCAGCAGCCAATCGCGGAATGAAAAACTGTTTTTT TRBV16 NA TRBJ1-4 NA
CASSQAGSREAFF TGTGCCAGCAGCCAAGCGGGCAGCCGGGAAGCTTTCTTT TRBV14 NA TRBJ1-1 NA
CAISDSTRGFGNIQYF TGTGCCATCAGTGATTCGACCAGGGGTTTTGGAAACATTCAGTACTTC TRBV10-3 few TRBJ2-4 NA
CASSQEYGSEQFF TGCGCCAGCAGCCAAGAGTATGGGTCTGAGCAGTTCTTC TRBV4-3 NA TRBJ2-1 NA
CASSLGVGGRAGNEQFF TGTGCCAGCAGCTTAGGGGTTGGGGGGCGGGCAGGGAATGAGCAGTTCTTC TRBV7-9 once TRBJ2-1 NA
CASSLKQVANEKLFF TGTGCCAGCAGCTTAAAACAGGTCGCGAATGAAAAACTGTTTTTT TRBV5-4 NA TRBJ1-4 NA
CAISAAGDLNTEAFF TGTGCCATCAGTGCGGCAGGGGACCTAAACACTGAAGCTTTCTTT TRBV10-3 NA TRBJ1-1 NA
CASILGDGTGELFF TGTGCCAGCATCTTAGGGGACGGCACCGGGGAGCTGTTTTTT TRBV28 once TRBJ2-2 NA
CASSIDLQGAGFSNQPQHF TGTGCCAGTAGTATAGATTTACAGGGGGCCGGATTTAGCAATCAGCCCCAGCATTTT TRBV19 NA TRBJ1-5 TRBD1
CAVKEGSMNTEAFF TGCGCCGTTAAGGAGGGGTCAATGAACACTGAAGCTTTCTTT TRBV5-1 NA TRBJ1-1 NA
CASSQDPVLSGDGYTF TGCGCCAGCAGCCAAGATCCGGTACTCTCGGGGGATGGCTACACCTTC TRBV4-3 NA TRBJ1-2 NA
CSASRSQGSFYEQYF TGCAGTGCTAGTAGGTCGCAGGGTAGTTTCTACGAGCAGTACTTC TRBV20-1 NA TRBJ2-7 NA
CAVTTGPRKAFF TGTGCGGTGACCACAGGACCCCGAAAAGCTTTCTTT TRBV6-5 NA TRBJ1-1 NA
CASSSGRIGETQYF TGTGCCAGCAGTTCCGGACGGATTGGGGAGACCCAGTACTTC TRBV27 NA TRBJ2-5 NA
CASSFTGIGTEAFF TGTGCCAGCAGCTTCACAGGGATCGGCACTGAAGCTTTCTTT TRBV6-5 NA TRBJ1-1 NA
CATSAGTGITNEKLFF TGTGCCACCAGCGCCGGGACAGGGATAACTAATGAAAAACTGTTTTTT TRBV24-1 NA TRBJ1-4 TRBD1